The 32 T cell receptor beta chains below come from one sample, sequenced in a study of neurological immune-mediated disorders. Time point indicated: longitudinal time-point 1 (baseline). TCRdb redid the calling of the 5' RACE reads with MiXCR, one entry per CDR3 protein. The repertoire holds around 71,000 distinct CDR3 sequences, with roughly 15% as singletons. The sequencing input was PBMCs. These receptors all come from a female donor with HTLV-1-associated myelopathy (HAM/TSP).

The chain employs TRBV20-1 and TRBJ2-2; TRBD2 matches 10 bases. Germline V gives CDR1 DFQATT, CDR2 SNEGSKA (reference sequence). The CDR3 totals 17 residues. Unmatched junction bases numbered 10, after V lost 2 bases and J lost 4 bases. The CDR3 region has the DNA TGCAGTGCTAGAAGTAAGAGCGGGGGGGCGAGCACCGGGGAGCTGTTTTTT. Translating it yields CSARSKSGGASTGELFF.

Ten or more counts support this clonotype. The rearrangement links TRBV7-9 to TRBJ2-7, with D maybe TRBD1 (6 bases). The CDR3 extends over 14 amino acids. Trimming shortened V by 3 bases and J by 2 bases, and 11 bases separated the two germline ends. Germline V gene data show CDR1 as SEHNR and CDR2 as FQNEAQ (reference sequence). The CDR3 DNA reads TGTGCCAGCAGCTTGGCAGGGGCCCCCTACGAGCAGTACTTC. It specifies CASSLAGAPYEQYF.

The CDR3 coding sequence is TGTGCCAGCAGTTTATCGACAGGGGGGGAGCCCCAGCATTTT. Residues: CASSLSTGGEPQHF. The chain is built from TRBV28 and TRBJ1-5; 9 nucleotides line up with TRBD1. Trimming cost V 1 base and J 8 bases; bases outside gene matches: 3. The CDR3 extends over 14 amino acids. Germline-derived CDR1 and CDR2 are MDHEN and SYDVKM.

This clonotype was seen at least ten times. CDR3: CAISDRGRDGADTQYF. CDR3 coding DNA: TGTGCCATCAGTGATCGCGGGAGGGATGGGGCAGATACGCAGTATTTT. The chain recombines TRBV10-3 with TRBJ2-3, with 9 bases identical to TRBD2. The CDR3 is 16 residues long. After removal of 3 bases from V and 4 bases from J, the junction contained 8 bases not matched to a gene. Germline-derived CDR1 and CDR2 are ENHRY and SYGVKD.

This clonotype was seen only a few times. V is TRBV7-3 and J is TRBJ2-2; tentatively, D is TRBD1 (6 bases). This CDR3 has 16 amino acids. Trimming pared 2 bases from V and 3 bases from J, leaving 13 bases between. Germline V CDR1 and CDR2: SGHTA, FQGTGA. The DNA of the CDR3 is TGTGCCAGCAGCTTACTAGGGGGTGGATACACCGGGGAGCTGTTTTTT. Its protein product is CASSLLGGGYTGELFF.

The chain combines TRBV10-2 with TRBJ2-6, with a tentative D call TRBD1 (6 bases). From germline, CDR1 is WSHSY and CDR2 SAAADI. The CDR3 loop spans 16 amino acids. V dropped 3 bases and J dropped 2 bases, with 11 bases sitting between them. As DNA, the CDR3 is TGCGCCAGCAGTGACCCACAGGGAACTGGGGCCAACGTCCTGACTTTC. Protein: CASSDPQGTGANVLTF.

The chain has TRBV5-4 and TRBJ2-5, with D possibly TRBD2 on 5 matching bases. The CDR3 consists of 15 residues. Germline V lookup: CDR1 SGHNT, CDR2 YYREEE (reference sequence). V was cut by 4 bases and J by 0 bases, with 13 bases left in between. DNA for the CDR3: TGTGCCAGCAGCCGTCCTGTGGGAGACCAAGAGACCCAGTACTTC. Its protein product is CASSRPVGDQETQYF.

This clonotype was detected many times. The rearrangement joins TRBV29-1 to TRBJ2-7; the D gene is possibly TRBD1 (6 bases). Germline loops: CDR1 SQVTM, CDR2 ANQGSEA. Trimming took 6 bases from V and 2 from J, leaving 17 bases between them. This CDR3 is 14 amino acids long. DNA of the CDR3: TGCAGCGTAGGGGGATTTATCGGCGCCTACGAGCAGTACTTC. Translation gives CSVGGFIGAYEQYF.

This clonotype occurred many times. This chain joins TRBV3-1 and TRBJ2-2; TRBD1 matches at 8 bases. Trimming cost V 5 bases and J 4 bases; bases outside gene matches: 9. CDR3 length equals 16 residues. Per germline, CDR1 LGHDT and CDR2 YNNKEL (reference sequence). The CDR3 sequence: CASSAPGQDLTGELFF. CDR3 bases: TGTGCCAGCAGCGCCCCGGGACAGGACCTCACCGGGGAGCTGTTTTTT.

This chain connects TRBV20-1 to TRBJ2-1; D is tentatively TRBD1 or TRBD2 (5 bases each). Trimming cost V 6 bases and J 8 bases, with 17 bases left between them. The CDR3 spans 13 residues. Germline CDR1 is DFQATT and CDR2 is SNEGSKA (reference sequence). The CDR3 DNA reads TGCAGTGCGAGGTGGACGGGGCGTGATGAGCAGTTCTTC. Translated: CSARWTGRDEQFF.

This clonotype was detected ten times or more. The CDR3 DNA follows: TGTGCCAGCAGCCCCGGACGGTACACAGATACGCAGTATTTT. Translating gives CASSPGRYTDTQYF. The V call is TRBV14, the J call TRBJ2-3; no firm D call. V was pared by 4 bases and J by 2 bases, with 10 bases between. Germline V gene sequence: CDR1 SGHDN, CDR2 FVKESK. This CDR3 has 14 amino acids.

The chain carries TRBV20-1 and TRBJ2-7, with 9 bases that match TRBD1. Germline values: CDR1 DFQATT, CDR2 SNEGSKA (reference sequence). V was clipped by 5 bases and J by 5 bases; unmatched bases: 10. The CDR3 totals 14 residues. The DNA for the CDR3 is TGCAGTGCTCCTCGTGGGACAGGGAGTAACGAGCAGTACTTC. Translated: CSAPRGTGSNEQYF.

This clonotype has ten or more counts. Here the CDR3 reads CASSRITMDIQYF. The DNA for the CDR3 is TGTGCCAGCAGCCGAATAACGATGGACATTCAGTACTTC. The genes are TRBV7-9 and TRBJ2-4; no firm D call. Germline V gene lookup returns CDR1 SEHNR and CDR2 FQNEAQ (reference sequence). The CDR3 is 13 amino acids. V gave up 5 bases and J gave up 8 bases, with 13 bases separating them.

This clonotype showed up just a few times. The gene calls are TRBV2 and TRBJ1-1; possibly TRBD1 for D (5 bases). CDR3 length: 14 amino acids. Germline V gene lookup returns CDR1 SNHLY and CDR2 FYNNEI. V lost 11 bases, J lost 0 bases, and 16 bases lay in between. CDR3 protein: CAGVRDLLNTEAFF. As DNA, the CDR3 is TGTGCCGGAGTCCGGGACCTTCTGAACACTGAAGCTTTCTTT.

The table lists this clonotype with many counts. The chain employs TRBV11-2 and TRBJ1-2; D unclear. Trimming pared 2 bases from V and 0 bases from J, leaving 7 bases between. The V gene's germline CDR1 is SGHAT and CDR2 FQNNGV. The CDR3 loop spans 14 amino acids. For the CDR3, the DNA is TGTGCCAGCAGCTTAATACGGTCTAACTATGGCTACACCTTC. As protein: CASSLIRSNYGYTF. The full variable domain, with the rest looked up from reference TRBV11-2 and TRBJ1-2, is EAGVAQSPRYKIIEKRQSVAFWCNPISGHATLYWYQQILGQGPKLLIQFQNNGVVDDSQLPKDRFSAERLKGVDSTLKIQPAKLEDSAVYLCASSLIRSNYGYTFGSGTRLTVV.

CDR3 bases: TGTGCCAGCAGCACCGAGGGGGGATCCCCATATGGCTACACCTTC. Protein product: CASSTEGGSPYGYTF. J is TRBJ1-2 and V is TRBV7-2, with D perhaps TRBD1 (6 bases). The CDR3 is 15 residues long. CDR1 is SGHTA, CDR2 FQGNSA, per germline. Trimming pared 5 bases from V and 5 bases from J, leaving 18 bases between.

This clonotype was seen ten or more times. The chain has TRBV20-1 and TRBJ2-3; D perhaps matches TRBD1 (6 bases). CDR3 length: 15 amino acids. The V and J ends lost 6 bases and 2 bases respectively, with 18 bases between them. Germline V gene sequence: CDR1 DFQATT, CDR2 SNEGSKA (reference sequence). The CDR3 protein is CSATTLGAPTDTQYF. The CDR3, as DNA: TGCAGTGCCACCACTTTGGGGGCACCCACAGATACGCAGTATTTT.

This clonotype has more than one count but fewer than ten. DNA for the CDR3: TGTGCCAGCAGCTTAATAACGACGGGGGGGCCAGATGAGCAGTTCTTC. The encoded protein is CASSLITTGGPDEQFF. V is TRBV7-3 and J is TRBJ2-1; 8 bases line up with TRBD2. Trimming took 1 base from V and 8 from J; bases not matched to a gene: 10. Germline loops: CDR1 SGHTA, CDR2 FQGTGA. CDR3 length: 16 amino acids.

V is TRBV6-1 and J is TRBJ2-3, with a possible D match to TRBD1 (6 bases). CDR3 size: 13 residues. Germline lookup yields CDR1 MNHNS and CDR2 SASEGT. V was clipped by 1 base and J by 9 bases, with 11 bases between them. The CDR3 region has the DNA TGTGCCAGCAGTGAAGGTAGGGGGTGGACGCAGTATTTT. It encodes CASSEGRGWTQYF.

Many counts were recorded for this clonotype. The J gene is TRBJ1-2, the V gene TRBV24-1; D is ambiguous. This CDR3 spans 13 amino acids. CDR1 KGHDR and CDR2 SFDVKD come from the germline V gene. Trimming took off 5 bases at V and 6 bases at J, with 12 bases between the two ends. CDR3 amino acids: CATSGREGNGYTF. In DNA form, the CDR3 reads TGTGCCACCAGTGGCCGGGAGGGAAATGGCTACACCTTC.

This clonotype occurred many times. This sequence joins TRBV4-1 and TRBJ1-6; 10 positions match TRBD1. V was clipped by 4 bases and J by 10 bases; unmatched bases: 4. Per germline, CDR1 MGHRA and CDR2 YSYEKL. This CDR3 is built from 14 residues. In nucleotides, the CDR3 is TGCGCCAGCAGCCGGACAGGGGGGTACTCACCCCTCCACTTT. Protein product: CASSRTGGYSPLHF.

Concerning this clonotype: This may come from a read error, since a much larger clone is one base off. V is TRBV2 and J is TRBJ1-6; D uncertain. This CDR3 is 17 amino acids long. CDR1 and CDR2 from the germline V gene are SNHLY and FYNNEI. Here the CDR3 reads CTSTPRKGASYNSPLHF. The CDR3 region has the DNA TGTACCAGCACCCCCCGGAAGGGCGCGTCCTATAATTCACCCCTCCACTTT.

This clonotype was recorded many times. V is TRBV29-1 and J is TRBJ1-2; 9 bases are a match to TRBD1. Germline V lookup: CDR1 SQVTM, CDR2 ANQGSEA. The CDR3 is made up of 12 amino acids. Here the CDR3 reads CSDMTGGYGYTF. The CDR3 nucleotides are TGCAGTGATATGACAGGGGGCTATGGCTACACCTTC. Full variable domain (outside the CDR3, taken from reference TRBV29-1 and TRBJ1-2): SAVISQKPSRDICQRGTSLTIQCQVDSQVTMMFWYRQQPGQSLTLIATANQGSEATYESGFVIDKFPISRPNLTFSTLTVSNMSPEDSSIYLCSDMTGGYGYTFGSGTRLTVV.

This clonotype was detected many times. The genes are TRBV2 and TRBJ2-3, with TRBD2 matching over 10 bases. Germline V CDR1 and CDR2: SNHLY, FYNNEI. CDR3 length: 16 residues. The V gene end was trimmed by 6 bases and the J gene end by 4 bases; junction bases not matched to a gene: 10. The chain's CDR3 is CASRSGGAYLADTQYF. The CDR3 bases are TGTGCCAGCAGGAGCGGGGGGGCCTACTTGGCAGATACGCAGTATTTT.

This clonotype was detected ten times or more. CDR3: CSAEQGGGGGTQYF. The DNA for the CDR3 is TGCAGTGCAGAACAGGGGGGAGGCGGTGGTACGCAGTATTTT. The V and J genes are TRBV20-1 and TRBJ2-3; 8 bases are a match to TRBD1. The length of the CDR3 is 14 residues. Trimming at V came to 6 bases and at J to 8 bases, leaving 13 bases not matched to a gene. Germline lookup yields CDR1 DFQATT and CDR2 SNEGSKA (reference sequence).

This clonotype was seen only a few times. V usage is TRBV29-1 and J usage is TRBJ2-7; D remains ambiguous. The CDR3 loop spans 11 amino acids. V was trimmed by 6 bases and J by 3 bases, leaving 9 bases between them. The germline V gene has CDR1 SQVTM and CDR2 ANQGSEA. Here the CDR3 DNA reads TGCAGCGTGATCATGCACTACGAGCAGTACTTC. Amino acid sequence: CSVIMHYEQYF.

This clonotype was detected many times. This rearrangement joins TRBV7-2 to TRBJ2-5, with a tentative D call TRBD2 (5 bases). CDR3 length: 13 residues. V lost 5 bases and J 7 bases, leaving 14 bases between the germline ends. From germline, CDR1 is SGHTA and CDR2 FQGNSA. CDR3 amino acids: CASSTSNRGTQYF. The DNA for the CDR3 is TGTGCCAGCAGCACCTCTAACCGGGGGACCCAGTACTTC.

This clonotype was detected ten times or more. V usage is TRBV28 and J usage is TRBJ1-2; D might be TRBD1 (6 bases). The V and J ends lost 3 bases and 4 bases respectively, with 18 bases between them. Looked up from germline, CDR1 is MDHEN and CDR2 is SYDVKM. The CDR3 sequence is 16 residues long. CDR3 in amino acids: CASSFELPTGSYGYTF. The CDR3 DNA is TGTGCCAGCAGTTTCGAGCTACCGACAGGCTCCTATGGCTACACCTTC.

At least ten counts were recorded for this clonotype. The CDR3 loop is CASSEGLADEQFF. The CDR3 nucleotides read TGTGCCAGCAGTGAGGGGCTAGCGGATGAGCAGTTCTTC. The V and J genes are TRBV2 and TRBJ2-1, with 7 bases identical to TRBD2. The CDR3 totals 13 residues. V was pared by 3 bases and J by 8 bases, with 4 bases of the junction left unmatched. The germline V gene encodes CDR1 SNHLY and CDR2 FYNNEI.

The J gene is TRBJ2-3, the V gene TRBV27, with D perhaps matching TRBD1 (6 bases). The V gene lost 8 bases and the J gene lost 2 bases, with 14 bases spanning the gap. CDR1 is MNHEY, CDR2 SMNVEV, per germline (reference sequence). CDR3 length equals 14 residues. In nucleotides, the CDR3 is TGTGCCAGCTTTACAGGGTTCCCCACAGATACGCAGTATTTT. Translating it yields CASFTGFPTDTQYF.

V and J are TRBV6-5 and TRBJ1-1; 8 bases match TRBD1. The CDR3 totals 12 residues. Germline values: CDR1 MNHEY, CDR2 SVGAGI. With 4 bases clipped from V and 6 bases from J, the junction kept 1 base outside the gene matches. The CDR3 reads CASSSGGPEAFF. CDR3 nucleotide sequence: TGTGCCAGCAGTTCAGGGGGCCCTGAAGCTTTCTTT.

For this clonotype: A junction boundary mismatches the germline segment, possibly from a read error. This sequence joins TRBV10-3 and TRBJ2-1; 7 nucleotides align to TRBD2. This CDR3 is 17 amino acids long. The germline V gene encodes CDR1 ENHRY and CDR2 SYGVKD. This chain's CDR3 is CAISPGLAVAPGNEQFF. In nucleotides, the CDR3 is TGTGCAATCAGCCCCGGGCTAGCGGTTGCCCCGGGCAATGAGCAGTTCTTC.